This TCR beta chain was retrieved from a study of blood T cells in healthy people across ages. This CDR3 is 13 amino acids long. Trimming cost V 3 bases and J 2 bases; bases outside gene matches: 3. Germline CDR1 and CDR2: SQVTM and ANQGSEA. The second PCR ran about 6 to 12 cycles with a sample-barcoded 5' primer and J-beta primers. TCRdb processed the 5' RACE reads anew with MiXCR; each CDR3 protein has one entry. Among 700,000 to 850,000 distinct CDR3 sequences listed, roughly 50% were seen once. This clonotype was observed a handful of times. The clonotype comes from a man older than 75 in good health. The chain couples TRBV29-1 to TRBJ2-5, with TRBD1 identical over 7 bases. Sequenced input: blood. CDR3 sequence reads: CSVERGPQETQYF. The DNA of the CDR3 is TGCAGCGTTGAGAGGGGGCCTCAAGAGACCCAGTACTTC. Full variable domain (outside the CDR3, taken from reference TRBV29-1 and TRBJ2-5): SAVISQKPSRDICQRGTSLTIQCQVDSQVTMMFWYRQQPGQSLTLIATANQGSEATYESGFVIDKFPISRPNLTFSTLTVSNMSPEDSSIYLCSVERGPQETQYFGPGTRLLVL.